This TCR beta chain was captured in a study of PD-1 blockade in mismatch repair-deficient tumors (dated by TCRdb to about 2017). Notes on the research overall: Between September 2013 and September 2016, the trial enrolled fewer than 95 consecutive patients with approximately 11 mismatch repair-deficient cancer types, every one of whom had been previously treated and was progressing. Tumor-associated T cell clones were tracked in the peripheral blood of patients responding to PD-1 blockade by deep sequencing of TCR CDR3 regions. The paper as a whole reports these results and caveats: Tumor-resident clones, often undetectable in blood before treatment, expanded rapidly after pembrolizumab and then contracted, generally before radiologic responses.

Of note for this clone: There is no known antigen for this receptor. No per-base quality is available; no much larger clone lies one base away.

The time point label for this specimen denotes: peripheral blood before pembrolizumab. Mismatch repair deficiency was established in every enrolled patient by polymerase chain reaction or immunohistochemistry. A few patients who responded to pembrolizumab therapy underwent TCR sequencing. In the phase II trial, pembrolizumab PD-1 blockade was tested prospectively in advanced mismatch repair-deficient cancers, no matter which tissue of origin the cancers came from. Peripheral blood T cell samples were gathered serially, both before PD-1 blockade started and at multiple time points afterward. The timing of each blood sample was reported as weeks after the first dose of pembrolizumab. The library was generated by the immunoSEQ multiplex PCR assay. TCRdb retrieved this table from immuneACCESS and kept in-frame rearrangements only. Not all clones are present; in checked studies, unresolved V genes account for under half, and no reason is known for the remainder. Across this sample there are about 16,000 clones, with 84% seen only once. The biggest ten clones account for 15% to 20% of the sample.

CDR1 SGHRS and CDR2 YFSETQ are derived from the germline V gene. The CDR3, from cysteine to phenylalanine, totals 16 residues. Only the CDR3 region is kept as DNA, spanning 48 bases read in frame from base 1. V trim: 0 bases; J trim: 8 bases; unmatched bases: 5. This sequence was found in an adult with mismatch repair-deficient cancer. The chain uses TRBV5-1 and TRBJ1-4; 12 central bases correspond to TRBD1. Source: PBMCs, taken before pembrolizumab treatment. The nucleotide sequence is TGCGCCAGCAGCTTGGCCGGGGACAGGGGGCGGGAAAAACTGTTTTTT. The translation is CASSLAGDRGREKLFF. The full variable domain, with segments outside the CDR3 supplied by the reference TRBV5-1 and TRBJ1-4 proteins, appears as KAGVTQTPRYLIKTRGQQVTLSCSPISGHRSVSWYQQTPGQGLQFLFEYFSETQRNKGNFPGRFSGRQFSNSRSEMNVSTLELGDSALYLCASSLAGDRGREKLFFGSGTQLSVL.